These 25 T cell receptor beta chains originate from one sample sequenced in a study of beta chain features in type 1 diabetes. Study outcomes and limitations: For Type 1 diabetes patients, all four CD4+ subsets carried TCRB CDR3s that were moderately but significantly shorter.

The sequenced template was cDNA made from the entire isolated RNA. The assay was immunoSEQ multiplex PCR, and TCRdb's table has in-frame clones only and misses some. Here the sample spans about 660,000 clones, around 15% being singletons. Antigens for these TCRs are unknown. Sequencing was performed on naive CD4+ T cells from blood. The receptor set was obtained from a young man with type 1 diabetes.

This clone was detected only a few times. The gene calls are TRBV7-2 and TRBJ1-6; 8 bases line up with TRBD1. Trimming cost V 4 bases and J 6 bases; bases outside gene matches: 5. The CDR3 has 15 amino acids. Germline assignment: CDR1 SGHTA and CDR2 FQGNSA. CDR3: CASSYQGAVNSPLHF. In nucleotides, the CDR3 is TGTGCCAGCAGCTATCAGGGGGCTGTTAATTCACCCCTCCACTTT.

This clone was counted only a few times. V gene TRBV18 combines with J gene TRBJ2-7; 7 nucleotides agree with TRBD1. The CDR3 extends over 15 amino acids. Germline V gene data show CDR1 as KGHSH and CDR2 as LQKENI. Losses at the gene ends were 2 bases for V and 2 bases for J; bases not matched to a gene: 6. DNA for the CDR3: TGTGCCAGCTCACCAGGGGACAGTGAGACCTACGAGCAGTACTTC. Amino acid sequence: CASSPGDSETYEQYF.

V gene TRBV13 combines with J gene TRBJ2-1; 8 bases agree with TRBD1. The CDR3 totals 16 residues. The germline gives CDR1 PRHDT, CDR2 FYEKMQ (reference sequence). Trimming took 5 bases from V and 4 from J; bases not matched to a gene: 10. Written as DNA, the CDR3 is TGTGCCAGCAGCCAGGACTCCGGGACAGGATACAATGAGCAGTTCTTC. Encoded protein: CASSQDSGTGYNEQFF.

This clone was counted only a few times. The chain recombines TRBV7-9 with TRBJ1-1; TRBD1 might be the D (6 bases). The CDR3 totals 15 residues. Germline CDR1 and CDR2: SEHNR and FQNEAQ (reference sequence). V lost 6 bases and J lost 0, with 14 bases in between. The CDR3 sequence is CASRPRDRLNTEAFF. The CDR3 DNA reads as TGTGCCAGCAGGCCCCGAGACAGGCTGAACACTGAAGCTTTCTTT.

The chain is built from TRBV5-6 and TRBJ1-5; 7 bases agree with TRBD1. CDR1 and CDR2 from the germline V gene are SGHDT and YYEEEE. The CDR3 is 15 amino acids. Trimming removed 3 bases from V and 4 bases from J; junction bases left unmatched: 7. The CDR3 reads CASSSSKQGNQPQHF. The CDR3 coding sequence is TGTGCCAGCAGCTCGTCCAAACAGGGGAATCAGCCCCAGCATTTT.

This clone was seen a handful of times. The rearrangement joins TRBV7-9 to TRBJ2-6, with 10 bases lining up with TRBD2. The CDR3 has 19 amino acids. CDR1 is SEHNR, CDR2 FQNEAQ, per germline (reference sequence). V lost 5 bases, J lost 2 bases, and 12 bases stayed unmatched. The CDR3 spells CASSQHEVLAGAGANVLTF. Written as DNA, the CDR3 is TGTGCCAGCAGCCAACACGAAGTGCTAGCGGGAGCTGGGGCCAACGTCCTGACTTTC.

The chain couples TRBV25-1 to TRBJ1-1, with D unclear. The CDR3 totals 13 residues. The ends were cut back, 7 bases at V and 1 base at J, with 10 bases in the middle. Germline V gives CDR1 MGHDK, CDR2 SYGVNS. The CDR3 reads CASIGDWNTEAFF. CDR3 coding DNA: TGTGCCAGCATTGGGGATTGGAACACTGAAGCTTTCTTT. Full variable domain (outside the CDR3, taken from reference TRBV25-1 and TRBJ1-1): EADIYQTPRYLVIGTGKKITLECSQTMGHDKMYWYQQDPGMELHLIHYSYGVNSTEKGDLSSESTVSRIRTEHFPLTLESARPSHTSQYLCASIGDWNTEAFFGQGTRLTVV.

This clone was counted a few times. V and J are TRBV5-6 and TRBJ2-1; D gene unclear. The germline V and J ends were trimmed by 4 bases and 7 bases, with 6 bases remaining between them. Germline values: CDR1 SGHDT, CDR2 YYEEEE. CDR3 length: 11 amino acids. The chain's CDR3 is CASSTHNEQFF. CDR3 nucleotide sequence: TGTGCCAGCAGCACCCATAATGAGCAGTTCTTC.

The chain recombines TRBV5-1 with TRBJ1-2; possibly TRBD1 for D (6 bases). This CDR3 region has 18 residues. Trimming stripped 4 bases from V and 5 bases from J, with 27 bases between. In germline, CDR1 is SGHRS, CDR2 YFSETQ. The CDR3 DNA follows: TGCGCCAGCAGCCACGGGACACGCCCTCCGGCTAACTATTATGGCTACACCTTC. Translated, it gives CASSHGTRPPANYYGYTF. Together with reference TRBV5-1 and TRBJ1-2, the CDR3 gives the full variable domain: KAGVTQTPRYLIKTRGQQVTLSCSPISGHRSVSWYQQTPGQGLQFLFEYFSETQRNKGNFPGRFSGRQFSNSRSEMNVSTLELGDSALYLCASSHGTRPPANYYGYTFGSGTRLTVV.

This clone was counted only a few times. The gene calls are TRBV6-5 and TRBJ1-6; D unresolved. The CDR3 extends over 14 amino acids. Trimming cost V 6 bases and J 6 bases, with 12 bases left between them. Per the germline V gene, CDR1 is MNHEY and CDR2 is SVGAGI. Here the CDR3 reads CASRVEQINSPLHF. In nucleotides, the CDR3 is TGTGCCAGCAGAGTGGAACAGATTAATTCACCCCTCCACTTT.

This clone has just a few counts. CDR3 protein: CSVEGLAGVETQYF. The CDR3, as DNA: TGCAGCGTTGAGGGACTAGCGGGGGTGGAGACCCAGTACTTC. The chain uses TRBV29-1 and TRBJ2-5, with 14 bases fitting TRBD2. Looked up from germline, CDR1 is SQVTM and CDR2 is ANQGSEA. Germline trimming cut 3 bases from V and 5 bases from J; bases unmatched to any gene: 2. CDR3 size: 14 residues.

This clone appeared a few times. V usage is TRBV4-1 and J usage is TRBJ2-5; D possibly corresponds to TRBD2 (6 bases). The germline V gene has CDR1 MGHRA and CDR2 YSYEKL. The CDR3 has 16 amino acids. Trimming took 3 bases from V and 4 from J, leaving 18 bases between them. CDR3 amino acids: CASSHPWRASGETQYF. CDR3 sequence (DNA): TGCGCCAGCAGCCACCCCTGGAGGGCATCAGGAGAGACCCAGTACTTC.

This chain links TRBV6-4 with TRBJ2-4, with D perhaps TRBD1 (5 bases). Germline CDR1 is MRHNA and CDR2 is SNTAGT. V shed 5 bases and J shed 7 bases, with 18 bases lying between them. This CDR3 comprises 15 residues. The CDR3 loop reads CASSLRSGIGNIQYF. The CDR3 region has the DNA TGTGCCAGCAGTTTACGGTCAGGGATTGGCAACATTCAGTACTTC.

In its sample, this clone was seen a few times. J is TRBJ1-1 and V is TRBV5-1; D remains ambiguous. V was trimmed by 4 bases and J by 2 bases, leaving 12 bases between them. The CDR3 covers 14 residues. Germline loops: CDR1 SGHRS, CDR2 YFSETQ. The CDR3 protein is CASSPGGENTEAFF. CDR3 in DNA: TGCGCCAGCAGCCCCGGAGGCGAAAACACTGAAGCTTTCTTT.

This clone appeared a few times. The CDR3: CASSVRSWDWGSPLHF. CDR3 nucleotide sequence: TGTGCCAGCAGCGTACGGTCGTGGGACTGGGGCTCACCCCTCCACTTT. V usage is TRBV9 and J usage is TRBJ1-6; D might be TRBD1 (5 bases). The CDR3 length is 16 residues. Germline CDR1 is SGDLS and CDR2 is YYNGEE. The V gene lost 1 base and the J gene lost 10 bases, with 18 bases spanning the gap.

The J gene is TRBJ2-3, the V gene TRBV9; D remains ambiguous. Between the trimmed V and J ends, which lost 2 bases and 0 bases, there was a span of 10 bases. Germline lookup yields CDR1 SGDLS and CDR2 YYNGEE. This CDR3 comprises 15 residues. CDR3 sequence: CASSVHITSTDTQYF. CDR3 coding DNA: TGTGCCAGCAGCGTCCACATTACTAGCACAGATACGCAGTATTTT.

This clone was observed a handful of times. The rearrangement links TRBV7-9 to TRBJ2-7; 8 bases fit TRBD2. J lost 3 bases, V lost 5 bases, and 12 bases had no gene match. Germline V gene data show CDR1 as SEHNR and CDR2 as FQNEAQ (reference sequence). The CDR3 length is 16 residues. As DNA, the CDR3 is TGTGCCAGCAGCCTAACCCCGGGGGGGACCGGCTACGAGCAGTACTTC. Protein: CASSLTPGGTGYEQYF. The complete variable domain, with remaining parts taken from reference TRBV7-9 and TRBJ2-7, reads DTGVSQNPRHKITKRGQNVTFRCDPISEHNRLYWYRQTLGQGPEFLTYFQNEAQLEKSRLLSDRFSAERPKGSFSTLEIQRTEQGDSAMYLCASSLTPGGTGYEQYFGPGTRLTVT.

This clone was counted a few times. Other DNA sequences within the sample encode an identical CDR3. V and J are TRBV7-9 and TRBJ2-2, with D maybe TRBD2 (6 bases). Per germline, CDR1 SEHNR and CDR2 FQNEAQ (reference sequence). With 0 bases removed from V and 0 bases from J, the gap between germline ends came to 8 bases. The CDR3 extends over 16 amino acids. CDR3 sequence (DNA): TGTGCCAGCAGCTTAGCTAGCGGAGCGAACACCGGGGAGCTGTTTTTT. This gives the protein CASSLASGANTGELFF.

This chain uses TRBV9 with TRBJ2-3, with D possibly TRBD2 on 5 matching bases. The CDR3 sequence is 17 residues long. Trimming cost V 0 bases and J 1 base, with 15 bases left between them. In germline, CDR1 is SGDLS, CDR2 YYNGEE. CDR3 coding DNA: TGTGCCAGCAGCGTAGACCGGGCGGGTCCTCGCACAGATACGCAGTATTTT. As protein: CASSVDRAGPRTDTQYF.

This chain links TRBV9 with TRBJ1-1, with 8 bases aligning to TRBD1. The V and J ends lost 1 base and 1 base, in that order; junction bases with no gene match: 3. Germline V gives CDR1 SGDLS, CDR2 YYNGEE. The CDR3 runs to 15 residues. The CDR3 sequence: CASSVYGQGNTEAFF. The CDR3, as DNA: TGTGCCAGCAGCGTATACGGACAGGGGAACACTGAAGCTTTCTTT.

The V and J genes are TRBV5-6 and TRBJ1-5; D unclear. CDR3 size: 16 residues. V was pared by 4 bases and J by 3 bases, with 17 bases between. Looked up from germline, CDR1 is SGHDT and CDR2 is YYEEEE. The CDR3 DNA reads as TGTGCCAGCAGCGGTGGCGGCCCCCTTCCCAATCAGCCCCAGCATTTT. Its protein is CASSGGGPLPNQPQHF.

The V gene is TRBV30, the J gene TRBJ2-4; D is uncertain. The CDR3 sequence is 12 residues long. Germline V gives CDR1 GTSNPN, CDR2 SVGIG (reference sequence). Trimming removed 5 bases at V and 5 bases at J, with 10 bases between. In DNA, the CDR3 is TGTGCCTGGCAACGGGTCGAAAACATTCAGTACTTC. Protein product: CAWQRVENIQYF.

In this sample, this clone turned up a few times. This chain joins TRBV7-2 and TRBJ1-2; D is uncertain. The CDR3 is 12 amino acids. V was cut by 5 bases and J by 13 bases, with 17 bases left in between. Germline CDR1 SGHTA, CDR2 FQGNSA. CDR3 nucleotides: TGTGCCAGCAGCCCTAGAGGGCGTAAGTGCACCTTC. It yields the protein CASSPRGRKCTF.

This clone has more than one count but fewer than ten. A read error may produce the germline difference seen at one junction end. The chain links TRBV30 to TRBJ2-5, with D possibly matching TRBD1 (6 bases). Germline loops: CDR1 GTSNPN, CDR2 SVGIG (reference sequence). The CDR3 consists of 14 residues. The CDR3 here is CARSPRDNQETQYF. Here the CDR3 DNA reads TGTGCCAGGAGTCCCCGGGACAACCAAGAGACCCAGTACTTC.

A few counts support this clone. The rearrangement links TRBV5-1 to TRBJ2-4; D assignment may be TRBD1 or TRBD2 (5 bases each). Per the germline V gene, CDR1 is SGHRS and CDR2 is YFSETQ. The CDR3 has 15 residues. V was clipped by 0 bases and J by 1 base, with 8 bases between them. In DNA, the CDR3 is TGCGCCAGCAGCTTGGATAGGGACGCCAAAAACATTCAGTACTTC. It translates to CASSLDRDAKNIQYF. Using reference TRBV5-1 and TRBJ2-4 for the parts outside the CDR3, the full variable domain is KAGVTQTPRYLIKTRGQQVTLSCSPISGHRSVSWYQQTPGQGLQFLFEYFSETQRNKGNFPGRFSGRQFSNSRSEMNVSTLELGDSALYLCASSLDRDAKNIQYFGAGTRLSVL.